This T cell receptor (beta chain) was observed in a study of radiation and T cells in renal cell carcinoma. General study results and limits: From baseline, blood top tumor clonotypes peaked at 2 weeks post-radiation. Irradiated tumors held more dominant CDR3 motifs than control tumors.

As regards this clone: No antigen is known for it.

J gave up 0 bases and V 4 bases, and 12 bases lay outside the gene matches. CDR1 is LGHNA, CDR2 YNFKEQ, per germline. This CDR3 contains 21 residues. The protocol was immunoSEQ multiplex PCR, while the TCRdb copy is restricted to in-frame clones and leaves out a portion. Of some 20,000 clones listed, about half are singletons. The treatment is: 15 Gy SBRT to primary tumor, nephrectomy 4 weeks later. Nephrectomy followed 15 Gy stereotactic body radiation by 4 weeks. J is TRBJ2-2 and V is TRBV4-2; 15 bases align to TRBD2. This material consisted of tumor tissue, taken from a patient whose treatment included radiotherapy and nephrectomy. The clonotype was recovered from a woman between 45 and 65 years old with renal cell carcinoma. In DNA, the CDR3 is TGTGCCAGCAGCCGCTCGCCCGGGACTAGCGGGGGGAATCCGAACACCGGGGAGCTGTTTTTT. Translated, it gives CASSRSPGTSGGNPNTGELFF.